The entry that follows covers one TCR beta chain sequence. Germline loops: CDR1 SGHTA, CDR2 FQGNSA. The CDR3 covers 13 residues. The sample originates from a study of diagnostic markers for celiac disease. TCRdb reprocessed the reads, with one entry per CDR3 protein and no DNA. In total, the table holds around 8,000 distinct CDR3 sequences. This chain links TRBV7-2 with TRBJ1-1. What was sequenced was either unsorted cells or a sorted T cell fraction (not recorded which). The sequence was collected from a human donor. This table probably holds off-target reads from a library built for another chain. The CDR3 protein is CASSIRDAGGAFF.